The 5 T cell receptor beta chains below all came from one sample that was sequenced in a study of monozygotic twins with inflammatory bowel disease. From its re-call of the 5' RACE reads, TCRdb lists each CDR3 protein once, without DNA. This sample's table has some 160,000 distinct CDR3 sequences. Sequencing was performed on blood. Source of these receptors: a human donor with ulcerative colitis or Crohn's disease, or a healthy co-twin of an affected twin (not recorded which).

This chain uses TRBV27 with TRBJ2-7; without DNA, the TCRdb call of TRBD1 cannot be checked. Germline values: CDR1 MNHEY, CDR2 SMNVEV (reference sequence). The CDR3 has 13 residues. The CDR3 region is CASSPSGVYEQYF.

This chain connects TRBV7-2 to TRBJ2-7; the D call from TCRdb, TRBD1, cannot be confirmed without DNA. Germline lookup yields CDR1 SGHTA and CDR2 FQGNSA. This CDR3 spans 15 amino acids. CDR3 residues: CASSTGGGGLYEQYF.

The rearrangement links TRBV7-9 to TRBJ1-5. The CDR3 loop spans 14 amino acids. From germline, CDR1 is SEHNR and CDR2 FQNEAQ (reference sequence). CDR3: CASSLVGEGQPQHF. The whole variable domain, filled in from reference TRBV7-9 and TRBJ1-5, reads DTGVSQNPRHKITKRGQNVTFRCDPISEHNRLYWYRQTLGQGPEFLTYFQNEAQLEKSRLLSDRFSAERPKGSFSTLEIQRTEQGDSAMYLCASSLVGEGQPQHFGDGTRLSIL.

The V and J genes are TRBV5-1 and TRBJ1-1; TCRdb selects TRBD1, and the lack of DNA leaves this call unchecked. Germline assignment: CDR1 SGHRS and CDR2 YFSETQ. The CDR3 contains 16 residues. CDR3 loop: CASSLTSGGLGTEAFF.

The gene calls are TRBV20-1 and TRBJ1-1; lacking DNA, the TRBD1 call made by TCRdb goes unchecked. The CDR3 spans 16 residues. CDR1 and CDR2 from the germline V gene are DFQATT and SNEGSKA (reference sequence). The CDR3 here is CSARDQGQGQGLEAFF.